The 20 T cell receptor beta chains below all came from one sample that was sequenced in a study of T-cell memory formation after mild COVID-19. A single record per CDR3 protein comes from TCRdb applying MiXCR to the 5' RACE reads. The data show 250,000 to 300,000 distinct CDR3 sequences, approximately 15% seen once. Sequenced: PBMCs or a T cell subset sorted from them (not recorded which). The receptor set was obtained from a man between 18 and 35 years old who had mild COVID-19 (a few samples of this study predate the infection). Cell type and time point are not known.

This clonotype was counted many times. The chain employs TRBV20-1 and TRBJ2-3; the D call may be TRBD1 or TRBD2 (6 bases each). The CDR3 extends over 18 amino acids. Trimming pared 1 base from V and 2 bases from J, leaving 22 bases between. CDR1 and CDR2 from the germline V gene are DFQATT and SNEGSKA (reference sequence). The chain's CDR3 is CSARGRRTTRGTTDTQYF. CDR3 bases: TGCAGTGCTAGAGGCAGGCGAACGACTAGGGGGACCACAGATACGCAGTATTTT.

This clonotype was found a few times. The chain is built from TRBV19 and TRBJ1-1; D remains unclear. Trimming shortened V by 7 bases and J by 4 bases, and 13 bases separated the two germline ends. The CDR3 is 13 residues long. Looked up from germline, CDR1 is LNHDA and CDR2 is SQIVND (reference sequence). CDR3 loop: CASKHSSLTEAFF. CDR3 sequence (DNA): TGTGCCAGTAAACACAGCTCGCTCACTGAAGCTTTCTTT.

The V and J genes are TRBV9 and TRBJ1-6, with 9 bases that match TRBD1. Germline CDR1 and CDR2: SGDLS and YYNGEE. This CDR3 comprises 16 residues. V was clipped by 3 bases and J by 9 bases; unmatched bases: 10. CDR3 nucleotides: TGTGCCAGCAGCGCGGCAGACCGGGACAGGGTTTCACCCCTCCACTTT. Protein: CASSAADRDRVSPLHF.

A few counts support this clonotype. CDR3 nucleotide sequence: TGCGCCAGCAGTCAATCTGCCAGGGGAGAACAAGAGACCCAGTACTTC. It codes for CASSQSARGEQETQYF. The J gene is TRBJ2-5, the V gene TRBV23-1, with D possibly matching TRBD1 (6 bases). TRBV23-1 is noted as an ORF with a role that remains uncertain. With 0 bases removed from V and 2 bases from J, the gap between germline ends came to 13 bases. This CDR3 spans 16 amino acids.

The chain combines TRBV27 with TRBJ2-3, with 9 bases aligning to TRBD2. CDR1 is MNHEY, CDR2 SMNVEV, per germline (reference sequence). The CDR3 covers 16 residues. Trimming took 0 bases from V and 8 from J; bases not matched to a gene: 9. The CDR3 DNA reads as TGTGCCAGCAGTTTATCTGGGGGACTAGCAGGGGGTACGCAGTATTTT. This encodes CASSLSGGLAGGTQYF.

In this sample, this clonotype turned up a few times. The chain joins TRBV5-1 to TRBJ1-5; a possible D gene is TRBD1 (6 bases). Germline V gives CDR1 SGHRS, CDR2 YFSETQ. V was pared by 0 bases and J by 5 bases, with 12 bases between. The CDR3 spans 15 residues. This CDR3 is CASSLGGAPHQPQHF. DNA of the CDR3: TGCGCCAGCAGCTTGGGGGGGGCCCCTCATCAGCCCCAGCATTTT.

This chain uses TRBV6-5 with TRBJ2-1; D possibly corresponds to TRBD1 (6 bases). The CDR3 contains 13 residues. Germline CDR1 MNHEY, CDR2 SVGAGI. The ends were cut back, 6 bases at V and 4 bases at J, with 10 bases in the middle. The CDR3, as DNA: TGTGCCAGCAGCAACAGGGCGTACAATGAGCAGTTCTTC. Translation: CASSNRAYNEQFF.

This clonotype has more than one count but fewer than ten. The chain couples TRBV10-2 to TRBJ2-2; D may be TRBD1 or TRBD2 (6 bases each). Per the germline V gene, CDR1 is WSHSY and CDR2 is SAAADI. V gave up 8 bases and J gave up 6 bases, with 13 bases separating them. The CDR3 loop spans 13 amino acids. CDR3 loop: CASGPRGAGELFF. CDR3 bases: TGCGCCAGCGGGCCGAGGGGGGCCGGGGAGCTGTTTTTT.

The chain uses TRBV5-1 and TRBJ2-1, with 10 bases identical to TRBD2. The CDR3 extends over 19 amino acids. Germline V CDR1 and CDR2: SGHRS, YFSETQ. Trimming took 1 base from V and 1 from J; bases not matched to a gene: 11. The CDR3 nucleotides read TGCGCCAGCAGCTTGATCAGCGGGGGGGCCGGTTGGTCCTACAATGAGCAGTTCTTC. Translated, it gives CASSLISGGAGWSYNEQFF. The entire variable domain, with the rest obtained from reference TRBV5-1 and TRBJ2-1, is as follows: KAGVTQTPRYLIKTRGQQVTLSCSPISGHRSVSWYQQTPGQGLQFLFEYFSETQRNKGNFPGRFSGRQFSNSRSEMNVSTLELGDSALYLCASSLISGGAGWSYNEQFFGPGTRLTVL.

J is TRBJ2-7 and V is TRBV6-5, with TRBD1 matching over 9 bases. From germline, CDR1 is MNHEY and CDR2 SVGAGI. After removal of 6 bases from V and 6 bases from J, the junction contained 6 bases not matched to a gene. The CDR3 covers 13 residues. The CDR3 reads CASRTGQGGEQYF. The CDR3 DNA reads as TGTGCCAGCAGAACGGGACAGGGAGGCGAGCAGTACTTC.

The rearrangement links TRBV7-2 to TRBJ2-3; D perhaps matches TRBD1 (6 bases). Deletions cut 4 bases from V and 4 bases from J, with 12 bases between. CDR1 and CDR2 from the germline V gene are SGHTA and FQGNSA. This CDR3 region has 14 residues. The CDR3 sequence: CASSSGTQADTQYF. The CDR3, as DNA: TGTGCCAGCAGCTCCGGGACACAAGCAGATACGCAGTATTTT.

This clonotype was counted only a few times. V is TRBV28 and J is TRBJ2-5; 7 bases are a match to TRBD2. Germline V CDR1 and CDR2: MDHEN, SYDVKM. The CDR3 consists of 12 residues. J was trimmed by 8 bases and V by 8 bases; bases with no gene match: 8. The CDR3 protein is CASLTGGRTQYF. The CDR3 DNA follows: TGTGCCAGCCTCACCGGGGGGAGAACCCAGTACTTC.

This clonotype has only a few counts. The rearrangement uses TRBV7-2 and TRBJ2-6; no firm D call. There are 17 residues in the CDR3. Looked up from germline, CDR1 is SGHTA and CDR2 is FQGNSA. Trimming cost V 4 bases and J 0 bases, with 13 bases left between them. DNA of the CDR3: TGTGCCAGCAGCTCCCTTAACCCGGGCTCTGGGGCCAACGTCCTGACTTTC. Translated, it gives CASSSLNPGSGANVLTF.

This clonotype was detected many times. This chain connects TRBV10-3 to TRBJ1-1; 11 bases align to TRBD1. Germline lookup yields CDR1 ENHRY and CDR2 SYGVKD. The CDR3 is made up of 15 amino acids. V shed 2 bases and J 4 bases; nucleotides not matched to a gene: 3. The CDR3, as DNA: TGTGCCATCAGTGAGCCGGGACAGGGGGGCACTGAAGCTTTCTTT. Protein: CAISEPGQGGTEAFF.

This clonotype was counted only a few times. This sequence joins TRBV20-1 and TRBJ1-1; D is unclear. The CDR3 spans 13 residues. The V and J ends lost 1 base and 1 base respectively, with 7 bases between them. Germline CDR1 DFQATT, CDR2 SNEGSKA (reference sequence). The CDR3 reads CSARVSTNTEAFF. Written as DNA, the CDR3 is TGCAGTGCTAGAGTCAGTACGAACACTGAAGCTTTCTTT.

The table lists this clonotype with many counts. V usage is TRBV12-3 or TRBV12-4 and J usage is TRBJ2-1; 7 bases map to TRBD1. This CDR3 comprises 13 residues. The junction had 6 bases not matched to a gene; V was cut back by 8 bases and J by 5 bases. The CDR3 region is CASETGMDNEQFF. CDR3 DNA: TGTGCCAGCGAGACAGGGATGGACAATGAGCAGTTCTTC.

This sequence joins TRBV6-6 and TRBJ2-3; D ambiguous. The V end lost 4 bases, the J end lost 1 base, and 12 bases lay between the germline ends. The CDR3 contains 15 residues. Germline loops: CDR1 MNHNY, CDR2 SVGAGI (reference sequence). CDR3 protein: CASSWKEGGTDTQYF. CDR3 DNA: TGTGCCAGCAGTTGGAAGGAAGGCGGCACAGATACGCAGTATTTT.

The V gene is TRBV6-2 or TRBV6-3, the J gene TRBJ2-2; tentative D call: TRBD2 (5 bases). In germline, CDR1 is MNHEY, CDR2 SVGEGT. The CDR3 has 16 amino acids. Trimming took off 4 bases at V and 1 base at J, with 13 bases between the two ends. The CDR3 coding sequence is TGTGCCAGCAGTTTGAGGCTAGCCCTGAACACCGGGGAGCTGTTTTTT. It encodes CASSLRLALNTGELFF.

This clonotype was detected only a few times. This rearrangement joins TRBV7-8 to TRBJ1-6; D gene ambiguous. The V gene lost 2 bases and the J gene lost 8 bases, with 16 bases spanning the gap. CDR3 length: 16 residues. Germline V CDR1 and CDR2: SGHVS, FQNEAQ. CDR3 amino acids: CASSLRAVPLDSPLHF. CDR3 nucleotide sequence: TGTGCCAGCAGCTTACGGGCAGTCCCTTTAGATTCACCCCTCCACTTT.

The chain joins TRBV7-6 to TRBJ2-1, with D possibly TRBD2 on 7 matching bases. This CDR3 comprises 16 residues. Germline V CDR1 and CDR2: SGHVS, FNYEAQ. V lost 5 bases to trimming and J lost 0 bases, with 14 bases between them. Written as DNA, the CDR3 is TGTGCCAGCAGCCCCTTCCGGGGGGCCTCCTACAATGAGCAGTTCTTC. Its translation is CASSPFRGASYNEQFF.